This TCR beta chain emerged from a study of T cells after yellow fever vaccination (dated by TCRdb to between 2017 and 2020). General notes on the study: Libraries from fractions with low cell numbers were prepared with the SMART-Seq v4 Ultra Low Input RNA kit. To follow T-cell clones before and after both primary and booster YFV17D yellow fever vaccination, bulk TCR alpha and beta repertoires underwent longitudinal sequencing. The cohort comprised two healthy male donors, one aged 18 to 29 and one aged 30 to 40 years. Blood was collected at multiple timepoints before and after primary and secondary immunization, and bulk PBMC replicates and cell subsets were isolated.

TCR cDNA was synthesized by 5'RACE template switching, which introduced a universal primer site and unique molecular identifiers. Priming for cDNA synthesis came from both the TCR alpha and TCR beta constant segments. Libraries were amplified in two PCR steps, with sample barcodes and sequencing adapters added in the second step. Sequencing of libraries was performed on Illumina HiSeq 2500 (2x100 bp) or NovaSeq (2x150 bp). As for how the authors treated the data: Demultiplexing of reads and collapsing into UMI consensus sequences were performed with MIGEC, and V(D)J alignment was carried out with MiXCR. Clonotypes responding to the vaccine were identified with edgeR on replicate PBMC samples, with the criteria of FDR below 0.01 and a log2 fold change above 5 up to day 15. Bulk clonotypes were assigned CD4 or CD8 identity according to which sequenced CD4 or CD8 repertoire held them at higher abundance. TCRdb passed the public sequencing reads through fastp at Q25 and MiXCR, retaining productive beta sequences. When rows share a CDR3 protein, they turn into one entry using the most common DNA and genes. The V and J calls were not made by the authors but by TCRdb's processing. Here the sample has roughly 60,000 distinct CDR3 sequences; more than 5.5% occur a single time. In total, the top ten clones hold roughly two fifths of the sample.

The germline ends are 16 bases apart after V is trimmed by 10 bases and J by 0 bases. The CDR3 has 15 amino acids, counting the end cysteine and phenylalanine. Here the CDR3 DNA is all that survives: 45 bases in frame from base 1. From a lookup of the germline V gene (reference sequence), CDR1 and CDR2 are LGHDT and YNNKEL. Interpreted using the paper, the treatment or condition label stands for: live attenuated yellow fever vaccine strain. A standard Ficoll-Paque protocol was used to isolate PBMCs from peripheral blood. CD4 and CD8 T-cell fractions were isolated with Dynabeads CD4 and CD8 positive selection kits. TriZol was used to extract RNA from bulk PBMCs, CD4 and CD8 fractions, and dextramer-positive and dextramer-negative fractions. In the case of this clonotype: Its cognate antigen has yet to be identified. No base-level quality is on record; no much larger clone is a single base apart.

Paper-wide results and their limitations: Compared with the primary T-cell response, the secondary T-cell response was weaker but faster, peaking on day 5 rather than day 15. A small share of clonotypes occurred in both CD4 and CD8 compartments, likely arising from convergent recombination. FACS-sorted repertoires could contain abundant contaminating clonotypes from the bulk population, so computational filtering was required. Because only a couple of donors were included in the study, the extent to which the findings can be generalized is limited. Most clones expanded after primary vaccination were re-detected after the booster (approximately 95% of CD4 and approximately 89% of CD8), suggesting broad memory maintenance.

The sequence is built from TRBV3-1 and TRBJ2-1; the D segment could be TRBD2, given 6 matching bases. Specimen: CD8+ T cells sorted from PBMCs, collected on the day of the first yellow fever vaccination. This TCR derives from a man in his late teens or twenties who received the YFV17D yellow fever vaccine. DNA sequence: TGTGCCACCTGCGGGACCGTTAGCTCCTACAATGAGCAGTTCTTC. Translated, this is CATCGTVSSYNEQFF.